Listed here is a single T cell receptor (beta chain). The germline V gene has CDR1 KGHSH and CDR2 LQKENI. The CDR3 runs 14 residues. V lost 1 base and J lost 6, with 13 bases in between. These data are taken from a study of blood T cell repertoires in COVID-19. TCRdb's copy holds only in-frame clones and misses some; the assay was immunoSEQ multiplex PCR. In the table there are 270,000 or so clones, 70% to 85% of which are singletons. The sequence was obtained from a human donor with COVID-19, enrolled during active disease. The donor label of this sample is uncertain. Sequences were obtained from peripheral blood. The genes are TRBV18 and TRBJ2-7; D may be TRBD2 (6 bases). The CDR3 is CASSPLGGAGEQYF. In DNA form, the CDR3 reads TGTGCCAGCTCACCACTCGGCGGGGCCGGCGAGCAGTACTTC.